This TCR beta chain was captured by sequencing in a study of blood T cell repertoires in COVID-19. Study information: T cells, B-cell-depleted T cells, or PBMCs provided the cDNA or gDNA that served as material.

Germline values: CDR1 SGDLS, CDR2 YYNGEE. V shed 0 bases and J shed 0 bases, with 4 bases lying between them. CDR3 length equals 15 residues. All enrollees were about 18 to 90 years old and from fewer than 30 US areas. Participants reported their clinical history, and cohort assignment relied on those reports. As originally analysed: How many nucleated cells were present was estimated from reference gene primer amplification. Repertoires were generated with immunoSEQ multiplex PCR, while TCRdb's copy carries only in-frame clones and drops some. Clone size and the V and J calls come from that table; the DNA yielded D and trimming. This table holds over 350,000 clones, nearly 90% found once.

The chain combines TRBV9 with TRBJ2-6, with no clear D. Sequencing was carried out using PBMCs or T cells enriched from blood (not recorded which). The receptor was derived from a young woman with acute COVID-19. The CDR3 loop is CASSVEHSGANVLTF. CDR3 bases: TGTGCCAGCAGCGTAGAGCACTCTGGGGCCAACGTCCTGACTTTC.